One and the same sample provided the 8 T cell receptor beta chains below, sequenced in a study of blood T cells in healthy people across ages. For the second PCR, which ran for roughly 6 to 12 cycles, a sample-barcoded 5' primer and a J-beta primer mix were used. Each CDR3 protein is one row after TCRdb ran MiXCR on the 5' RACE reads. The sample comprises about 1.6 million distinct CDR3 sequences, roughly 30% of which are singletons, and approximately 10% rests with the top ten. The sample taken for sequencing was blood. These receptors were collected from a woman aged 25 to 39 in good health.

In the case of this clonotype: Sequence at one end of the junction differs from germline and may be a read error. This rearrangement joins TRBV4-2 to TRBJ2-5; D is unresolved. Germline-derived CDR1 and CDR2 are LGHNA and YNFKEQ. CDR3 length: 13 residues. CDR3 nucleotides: TGTGCCAGCAGTTCAGTCCGACAAGAGACCCGGTACTTC. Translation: CASSSVRQETRYF.

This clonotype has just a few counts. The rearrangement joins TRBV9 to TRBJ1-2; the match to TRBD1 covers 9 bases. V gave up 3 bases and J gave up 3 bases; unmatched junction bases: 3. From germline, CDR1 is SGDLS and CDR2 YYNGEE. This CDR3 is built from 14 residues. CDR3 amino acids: CASSGGDRDYGYTF. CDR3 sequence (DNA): TGTGCCAGCAGCGGGGGGGACAGGGACTATGGCTACACCTTC. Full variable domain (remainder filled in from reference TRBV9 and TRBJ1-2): DSGVTQTPKHLITATGQRVTLRCSPRSGDLSVYWYQQSLDQGLQFLIQYYNGEERAKGNILERFSAQQFPDLHSELNLSSLELGDSALYFCASSGGDRDYGYTFGSGTRLTVV.

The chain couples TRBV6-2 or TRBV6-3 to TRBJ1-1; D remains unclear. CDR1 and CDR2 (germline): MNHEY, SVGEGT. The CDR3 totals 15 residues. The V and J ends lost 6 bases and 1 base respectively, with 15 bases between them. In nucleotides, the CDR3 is TGTGCCAGCAGCCCGGGTCCCGGTTGGAACACTGAAGCTTTCTTT. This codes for CASSPGPGWNTEAFF.

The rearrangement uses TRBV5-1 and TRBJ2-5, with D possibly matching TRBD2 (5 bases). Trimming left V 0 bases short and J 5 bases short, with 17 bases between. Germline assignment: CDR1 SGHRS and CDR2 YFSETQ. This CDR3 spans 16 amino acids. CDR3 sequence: CASSLGITTSAETQYF. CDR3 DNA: TGCGCCAGCAGCTTGGGGATAACTACTAGTGCGGAGACCCAGTACTTC.

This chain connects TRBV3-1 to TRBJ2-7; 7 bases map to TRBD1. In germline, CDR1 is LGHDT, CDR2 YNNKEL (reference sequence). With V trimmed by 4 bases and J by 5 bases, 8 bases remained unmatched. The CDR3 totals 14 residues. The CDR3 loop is CASSPSGGSDEQYF. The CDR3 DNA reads TGTGCCAGCAGCCCATCAGGGGGTAGTGACGAGCAGTACTTC.

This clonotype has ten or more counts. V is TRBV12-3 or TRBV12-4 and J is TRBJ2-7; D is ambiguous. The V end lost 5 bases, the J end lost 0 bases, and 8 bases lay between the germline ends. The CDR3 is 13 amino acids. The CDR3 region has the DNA TGTGCCAGCAGTGCGGCGGACTCCTACGAGCAGTACTTC. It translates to CASSAADSYEQYF.

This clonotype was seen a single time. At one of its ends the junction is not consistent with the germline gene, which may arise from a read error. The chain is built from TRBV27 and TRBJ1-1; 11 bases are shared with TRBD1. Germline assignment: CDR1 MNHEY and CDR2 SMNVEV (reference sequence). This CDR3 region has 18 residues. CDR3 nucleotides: TGTGCCAGCAGTATATCCGCCGGGACAGGGGGATTTAACACTGGAGCTTTCTTT. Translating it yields CASSISAGTGGFNTGAFF.

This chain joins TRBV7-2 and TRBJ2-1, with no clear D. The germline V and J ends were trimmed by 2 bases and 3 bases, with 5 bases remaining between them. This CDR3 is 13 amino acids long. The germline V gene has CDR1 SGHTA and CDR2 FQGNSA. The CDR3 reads CASSLRVYNEQFF. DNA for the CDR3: TGTGCCAGCAGCTTACGGGTCTACAATGAGCAGTTCTTC.